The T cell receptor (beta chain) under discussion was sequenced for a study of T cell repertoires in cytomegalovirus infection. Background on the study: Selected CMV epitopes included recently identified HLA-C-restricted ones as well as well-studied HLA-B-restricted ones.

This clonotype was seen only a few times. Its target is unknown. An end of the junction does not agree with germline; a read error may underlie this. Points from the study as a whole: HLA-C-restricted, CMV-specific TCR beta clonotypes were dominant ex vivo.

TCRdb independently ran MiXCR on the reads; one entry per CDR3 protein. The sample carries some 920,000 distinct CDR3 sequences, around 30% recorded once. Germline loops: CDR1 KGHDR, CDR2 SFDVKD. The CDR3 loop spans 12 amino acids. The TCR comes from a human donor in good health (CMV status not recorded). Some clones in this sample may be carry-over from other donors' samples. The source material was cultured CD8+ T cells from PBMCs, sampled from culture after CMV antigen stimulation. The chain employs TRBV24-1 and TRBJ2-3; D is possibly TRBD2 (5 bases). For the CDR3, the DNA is TGTGCCACTAGTGGGCGGGCTGATACGCAGTATTTT. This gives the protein CATSGRADTQYF.